The present T cell receptor beta chain was sequenced within a study of CD8+ T cells in alopecia areata. The treatment denotes: oral pan-JAK inhibitor, 5-10 mg twice daily. Reverse transcription of extracted RNA yielded cDNA, which provided the sequencing template. Data came from immunoSEQ multiplex PCR; TCRdb stores just in-frame clones and leaves some out. The table records tens of thousands of clones, approximately 65% of them present only once. The CDR3 runs to 15 residues. Germline V gives CDR1 SGHDT, CDR2 YYEEEE. Trimming took 0 bases from V and 6 from J, leaving 13 bases between them. The sample was CD8+ T cells sorted from blood, taken at week 4, from a patient treated with tofacitinib. V gene TRBV5-6 combines with J gene TRBJ2-1; D remains ambiguous. The receptor was derived from a human donor with alopecia areata. DNA of the CDR3: TGTGCCAGCAGCTTGGGGCTAAATAGCTTCAATGAGCAGTTCTTC. It codes for CASSLGLNSFNEQFF.